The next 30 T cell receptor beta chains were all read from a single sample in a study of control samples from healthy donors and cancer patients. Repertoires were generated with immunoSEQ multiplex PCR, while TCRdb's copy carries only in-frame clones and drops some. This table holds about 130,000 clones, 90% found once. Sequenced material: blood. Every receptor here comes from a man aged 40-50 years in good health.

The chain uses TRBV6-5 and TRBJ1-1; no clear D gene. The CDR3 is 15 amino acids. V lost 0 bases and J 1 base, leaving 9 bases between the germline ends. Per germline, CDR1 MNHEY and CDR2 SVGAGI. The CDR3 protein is CASSYSSAGNTEAFF. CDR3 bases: TGTGCCAGCAGTTACTCGAGCGCCGGGAACACTGAAGCTTTCTTT.

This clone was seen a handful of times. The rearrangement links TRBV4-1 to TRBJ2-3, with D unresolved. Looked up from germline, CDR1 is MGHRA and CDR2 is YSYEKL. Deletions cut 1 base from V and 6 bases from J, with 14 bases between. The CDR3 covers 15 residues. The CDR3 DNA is TGCGCCAGCAGCCAAGGCCTAGGGCTTTCTGATACGCAGTATTTT. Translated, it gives CASSQGLGLSDTQYF.

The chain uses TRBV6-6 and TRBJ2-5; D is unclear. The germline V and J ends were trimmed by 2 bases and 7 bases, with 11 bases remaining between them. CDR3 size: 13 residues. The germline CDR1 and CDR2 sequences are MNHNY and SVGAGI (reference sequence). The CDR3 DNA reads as TGTGCCAGCAGTTACGATCACCTTGGGACCCAGTACTTC. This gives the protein CASSYDHLGTQYF.

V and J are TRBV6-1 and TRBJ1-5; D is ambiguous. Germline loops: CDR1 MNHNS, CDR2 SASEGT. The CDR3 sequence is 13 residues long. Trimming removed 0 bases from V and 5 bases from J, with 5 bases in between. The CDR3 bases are TGTGCCAGCAGTGAAGCTTGGGATCAGCCCCAGCATTTT. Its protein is CASSEAWDQPQHF.

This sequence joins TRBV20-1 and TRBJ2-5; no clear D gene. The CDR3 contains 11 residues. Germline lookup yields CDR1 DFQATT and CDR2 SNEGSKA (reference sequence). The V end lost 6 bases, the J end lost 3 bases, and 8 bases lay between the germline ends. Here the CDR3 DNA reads TGCAGTGCAGGCGTGGAAGAGACCCAGTACTTC. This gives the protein CSAGVEETQYF.

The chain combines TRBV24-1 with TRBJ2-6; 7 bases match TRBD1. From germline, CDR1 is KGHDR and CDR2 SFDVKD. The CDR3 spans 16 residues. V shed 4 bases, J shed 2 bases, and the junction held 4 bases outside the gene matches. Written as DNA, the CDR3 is TGTGCCACCAGTGACCCAGGACAGGCTGGGGCCAACGTCCTGACTTTC. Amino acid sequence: CATSDPGQAGANVLTF.

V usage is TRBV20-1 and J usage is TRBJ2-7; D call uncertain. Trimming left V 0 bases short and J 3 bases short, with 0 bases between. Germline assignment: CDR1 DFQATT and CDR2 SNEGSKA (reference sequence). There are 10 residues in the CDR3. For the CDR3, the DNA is TGCAGTGCTAGAGACTACGAGCAGTACTTC. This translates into CSARDYEQYF.

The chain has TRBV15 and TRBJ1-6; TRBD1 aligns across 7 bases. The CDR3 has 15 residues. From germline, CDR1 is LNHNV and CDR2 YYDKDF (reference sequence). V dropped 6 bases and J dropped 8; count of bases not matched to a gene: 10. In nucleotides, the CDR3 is TGTGCCACCAGTAGAAACAGGGGTACAGATTCACCCCTCCACTTT. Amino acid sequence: CATSRNRGTDSPLHF.

The CDR3 loop is CASAPSGGFGEKLFF. The CDR3 nucleotides are TGCGCCAGCGCCCCGAGCGGGGGCTTCGGTGAAAAACTGTTTTTT. The chain has TRBV5-1 and TRBJ1-4, with a weak D call TRBD1 (6 bases). Trimming removed 7 bases at V and 7 bases at J, with 20 bases between. The germline CDR1 and CDR2 sequences are SGHRS and YFSETQ. CDR3 size: 15 residues.

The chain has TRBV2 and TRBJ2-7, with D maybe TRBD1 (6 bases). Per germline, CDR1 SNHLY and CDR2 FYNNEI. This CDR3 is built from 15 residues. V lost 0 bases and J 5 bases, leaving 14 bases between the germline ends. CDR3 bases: TGTGCCAGCAGTGAAGCGTCAGGGGACGCAGACGAGCAGTACTTC. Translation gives CASSEASGDADEQYF.

CDR3: CAWSNGRSGANVLTF. The CDR3 region has the DNA TGTGCCTGGAGTAATGGGCGCTCTGGGGCCAACGTCCTGACTTTC. The chain is built from TRBV30 and TRBJ2-6; D call uncertain. V was trimmed by 2 bases and J by 0 bases, leaving 8 bases between them. This CDR3 has 15 amino acids. The germline V gene has CDR1 GTSNPN and CDR2 SVGIG (reference sequence). Together with reference TRBV30 and TRBJ2-6, the CDR3 gives the full variable domain: SQTIHQWPATLVQPVGSPLSLECTVEGTSNPNLYWYRQAAGRGLQLLFYSVGIGQISSEVPQNLSASRPQDRQFILSSKKLLLSDSGFYLCAWSNGRSGANVLTFGAGSRLTVL.

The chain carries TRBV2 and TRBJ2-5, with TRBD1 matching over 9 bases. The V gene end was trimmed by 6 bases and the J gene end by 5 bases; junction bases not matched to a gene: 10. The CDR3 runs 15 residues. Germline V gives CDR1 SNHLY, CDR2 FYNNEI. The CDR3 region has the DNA TGTGCCAGCAGCGCAGGGACAGGGTTCGGGGAGACCCAGTACTTC. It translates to CASSAGTGFGETQYF.

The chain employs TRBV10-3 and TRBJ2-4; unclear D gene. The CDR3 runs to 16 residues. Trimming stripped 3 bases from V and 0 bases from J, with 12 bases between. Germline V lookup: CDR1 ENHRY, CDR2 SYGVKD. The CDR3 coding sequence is TGTGCCATCAGTGAAGGTGTTCCGTTAGCCAAAAACATTCAGTACTTC. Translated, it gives CAISEGVPLAKNIQYF.

The CDR3 nucleotides are TGTGCCAGCAGCCAAGGTATCAGAACCTCTGGAAACACCATATATTTT. The encoded protein is CASSQGIRTSGNTIYF. The rearrangement joins TRBV3-1 (or the pseudogene TRBV3-2) to TRBJ1-3, with D uncertain. Germline CDR1 LGHDT, CDR2 YNNKEL (reference sequence). Trimming stripped 1 base from V and 0 bases from J, with 10 bases between. The CDR3 runs to 16 residues.

The CDR3 DNA follows: TGTGCCAGCAGATATAGCGAATTGAACACCGGGGAGCTGTTTTTT. As protein: CASRYSELNTGELFF. The genes are TRBV28 and TRBJ2-2; D is possibly TRBD2 (5 bases). Looked up from germline, CDR1 is MDHEN and CDR2 is SYDVKM. Trimming shortened V by 6 bases and J by 1 base, and 12 bases separated the two germline ends. The CDR3 totals 15 residues.

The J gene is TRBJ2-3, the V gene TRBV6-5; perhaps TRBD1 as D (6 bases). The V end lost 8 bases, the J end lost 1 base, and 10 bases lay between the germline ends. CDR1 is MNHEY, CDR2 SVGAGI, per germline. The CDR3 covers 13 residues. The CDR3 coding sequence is TGTGCCAGCGGGGCAGGGGGCACAGATACGCAGTATTTT. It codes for CASGAGGTDTQYF.

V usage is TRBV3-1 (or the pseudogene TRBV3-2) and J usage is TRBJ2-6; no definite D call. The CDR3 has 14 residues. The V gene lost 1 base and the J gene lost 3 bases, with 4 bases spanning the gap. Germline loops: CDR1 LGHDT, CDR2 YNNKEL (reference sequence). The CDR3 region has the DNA TGTGCCAGCAGCCAAGTTCATGGGGCCAACGTCCTGACTTTC. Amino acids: CASSQVHGANVLTF.

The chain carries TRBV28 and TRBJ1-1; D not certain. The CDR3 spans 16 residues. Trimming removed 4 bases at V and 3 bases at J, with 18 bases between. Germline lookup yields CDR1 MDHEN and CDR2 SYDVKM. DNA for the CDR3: TGTGCCAGCAGTTCCTCCCCCGGCAGGATCTACACTGAAGCTTTCTTT. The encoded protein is CASSSSPGRIYTEAFF. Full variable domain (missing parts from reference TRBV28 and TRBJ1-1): DVKVTQSSRYLVKRTGEKVFLECVQDMDHENMFWYRQDPGLGLRLIYFSYDVKMKEKGDIPEGYSVSREKKERFSLILESASTNQTSMYLCASSSSPGRIYTEAFFGQGTRLTVV.

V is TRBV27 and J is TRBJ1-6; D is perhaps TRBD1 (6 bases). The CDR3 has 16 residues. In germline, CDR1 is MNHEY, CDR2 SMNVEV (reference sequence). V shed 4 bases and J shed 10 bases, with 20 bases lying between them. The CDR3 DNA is TGTGCCAGCAGTTGGGCGGCAGGGGTGGGTTACTCACCCCTCCACTTT. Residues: CASSWAAGVGYSPLHF.

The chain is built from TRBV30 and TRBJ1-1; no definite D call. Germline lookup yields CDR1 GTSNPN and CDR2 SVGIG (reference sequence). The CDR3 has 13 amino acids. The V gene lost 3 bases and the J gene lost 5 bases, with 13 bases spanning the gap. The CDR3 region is CAWRDLAGTEAFF. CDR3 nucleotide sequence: TGTGCCTGGAGAGACCTCGCGGGAACTGAAGCTTTCTTT.

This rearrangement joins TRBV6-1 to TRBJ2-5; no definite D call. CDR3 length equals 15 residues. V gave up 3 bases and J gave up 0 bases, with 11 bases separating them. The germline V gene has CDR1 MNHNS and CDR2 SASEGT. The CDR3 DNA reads TGTGCCAGCAGTGAGACTGGGTTCGACCAAGAGACCCAGTACTTC. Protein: CASSETGFDQETQYF.

The CDR3 protein is CASRVPIGYTF. The CDR3 nucleotides are TGTGCCAGCAGGGTACCTATTGGCTACACCTTC. The chain is built from TRBV2 and TRBJ1-2; D call uncertain. This CDR3 has 11 amino acids. V lost 6 bases to trimming and J lost 7 bases, with 9 bases between them. Germline CDR1 reads SNHLY; CDR2 reads FYNNEI.

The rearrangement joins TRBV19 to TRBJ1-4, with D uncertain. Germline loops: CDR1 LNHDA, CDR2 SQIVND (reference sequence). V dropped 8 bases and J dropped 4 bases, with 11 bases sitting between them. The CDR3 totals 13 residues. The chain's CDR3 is CASGSRNNEKLFF. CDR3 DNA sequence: TGTGCCAGTGGTAGCCGTAATAATGAAAAACTGTTTTTT.

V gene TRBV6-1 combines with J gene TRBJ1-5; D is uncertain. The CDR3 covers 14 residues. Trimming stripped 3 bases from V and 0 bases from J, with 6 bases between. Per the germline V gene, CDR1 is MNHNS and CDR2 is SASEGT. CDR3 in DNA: TGTGCCAGCAGTGACCGGGTTAGCAATCAGCCCCAGCATTTT. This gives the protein CASSDRVSNQPQHF.

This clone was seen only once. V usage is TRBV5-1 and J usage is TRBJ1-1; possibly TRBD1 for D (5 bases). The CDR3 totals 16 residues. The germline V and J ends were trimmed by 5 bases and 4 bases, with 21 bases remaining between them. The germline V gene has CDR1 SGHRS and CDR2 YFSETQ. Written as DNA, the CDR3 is TGCGCCAGCAGGACGGTCGGGACCGACCGTGTCACTGAAGCTTTCTTT. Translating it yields CASRTVGTDRVTEAFF.

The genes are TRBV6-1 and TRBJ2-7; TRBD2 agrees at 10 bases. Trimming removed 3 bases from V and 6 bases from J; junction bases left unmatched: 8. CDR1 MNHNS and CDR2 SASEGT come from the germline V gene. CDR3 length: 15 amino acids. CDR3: CASSDSSGGAGEQYF. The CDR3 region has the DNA TGTGCCAGCAGTGATTCGAGCGGGGGGGCCGGCGAGCAGTACTTC.

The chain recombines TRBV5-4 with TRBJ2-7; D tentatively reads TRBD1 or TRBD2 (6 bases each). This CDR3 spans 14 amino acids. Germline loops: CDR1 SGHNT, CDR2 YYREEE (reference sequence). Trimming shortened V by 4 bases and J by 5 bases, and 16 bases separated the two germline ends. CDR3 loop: CASSPGDNLNEQYF. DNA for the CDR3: TGTGCCAGCAGCCCGGGGGACAACCTGAACGAGCAGTACTTC.

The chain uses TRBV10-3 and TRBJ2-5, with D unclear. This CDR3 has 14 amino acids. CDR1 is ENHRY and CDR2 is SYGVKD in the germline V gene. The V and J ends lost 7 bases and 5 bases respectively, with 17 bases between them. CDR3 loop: CAIKESFAAETQYF. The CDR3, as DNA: TGTGCCATCAAAGAGTCGTTCGCGGCGGAGACCCAGTACTTC.

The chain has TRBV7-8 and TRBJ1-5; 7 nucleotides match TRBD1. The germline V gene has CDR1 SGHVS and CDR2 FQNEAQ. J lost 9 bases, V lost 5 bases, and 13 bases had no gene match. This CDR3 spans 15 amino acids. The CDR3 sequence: CASSHFSTGIAPQHF. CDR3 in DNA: TGTGCCAGCAGCCACTTTTCGACAGGGATTGCGCCCCAGCATTTT. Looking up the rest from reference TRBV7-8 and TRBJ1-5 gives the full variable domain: GAGVSQSPRYKVAKRGQDVALRCDPISGHVSLFWYQQALGQGPEFLTYFQNEAQLDKSGLPSDRFFAERPEGSVSTLKIQRTQQEDSAVYLCASSHFSTGIAPQHFGDGTRLSIL.

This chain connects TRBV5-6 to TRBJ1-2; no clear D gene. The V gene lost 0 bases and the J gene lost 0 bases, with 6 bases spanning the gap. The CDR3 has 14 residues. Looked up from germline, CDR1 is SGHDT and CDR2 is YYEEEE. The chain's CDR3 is CASSLDTANYGYTF. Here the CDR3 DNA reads TGTGCCAGCAGCTTGGACACAGCTAACTATGGCTACACCTTC. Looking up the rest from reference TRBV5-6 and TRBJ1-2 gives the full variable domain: DAGVTQSPTHLIKTRGQQVTLRCSPKSGHDTVSWYQQALGQGPQFIFQYYEEEERQRGNFPDRFSGHQFPNYSSELNVNALLLGDSALYLCASSLDTANYGYTFGSGTRLTVV.